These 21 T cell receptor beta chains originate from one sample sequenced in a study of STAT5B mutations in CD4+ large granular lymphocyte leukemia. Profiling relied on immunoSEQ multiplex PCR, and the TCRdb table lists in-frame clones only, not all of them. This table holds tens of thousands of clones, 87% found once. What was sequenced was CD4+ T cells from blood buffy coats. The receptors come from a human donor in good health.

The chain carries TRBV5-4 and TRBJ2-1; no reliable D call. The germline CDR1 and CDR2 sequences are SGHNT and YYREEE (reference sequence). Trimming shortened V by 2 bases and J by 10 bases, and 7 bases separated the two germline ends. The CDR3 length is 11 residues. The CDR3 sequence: CASSFEREQFF. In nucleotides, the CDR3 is TGTGCCAGCAGCTTCGAAAGAGAGCAGTTCTTC.

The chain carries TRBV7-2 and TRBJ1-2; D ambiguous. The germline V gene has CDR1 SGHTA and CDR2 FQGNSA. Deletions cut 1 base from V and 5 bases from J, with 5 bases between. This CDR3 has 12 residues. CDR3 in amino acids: CASSLEGYGYTF. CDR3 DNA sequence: TGTGCCAGCAGCTTAGAGGGTTATGGCTACACCTTC.

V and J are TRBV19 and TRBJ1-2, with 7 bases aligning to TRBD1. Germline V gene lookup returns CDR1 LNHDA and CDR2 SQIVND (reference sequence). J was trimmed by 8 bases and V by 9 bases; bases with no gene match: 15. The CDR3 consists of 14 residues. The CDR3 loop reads CASLSPGRTGGYTF. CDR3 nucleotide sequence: TGTGCCAGCCTTTCGCCGGGGCGGACAGGCGGCTACACCTTC.

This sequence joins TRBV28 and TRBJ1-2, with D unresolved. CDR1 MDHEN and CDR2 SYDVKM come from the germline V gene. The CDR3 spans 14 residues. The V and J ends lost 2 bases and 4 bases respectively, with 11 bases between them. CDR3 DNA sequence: TGTGCCAGCAGTTTAAACAGACCTCGCTATGGCTACACCTTC. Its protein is CASSLNRPRYGYTF.

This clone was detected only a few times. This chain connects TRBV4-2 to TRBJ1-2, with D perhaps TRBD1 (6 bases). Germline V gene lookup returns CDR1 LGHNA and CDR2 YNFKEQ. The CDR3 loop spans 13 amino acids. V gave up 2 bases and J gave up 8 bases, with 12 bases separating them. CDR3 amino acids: CASSQSGTLGYTF. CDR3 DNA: TGTGCCAGCAGCCAATCTGGGACACTGGGCTACACCTTC.

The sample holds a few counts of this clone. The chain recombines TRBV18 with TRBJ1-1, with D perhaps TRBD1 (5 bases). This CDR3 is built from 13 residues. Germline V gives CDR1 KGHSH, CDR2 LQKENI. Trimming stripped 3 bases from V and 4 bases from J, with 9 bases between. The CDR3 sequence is CASSPGTVTEAFF. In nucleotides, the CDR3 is TGTGCCAGCTCACCCGGGACGGTCACTGAAGCTTTCTTT.

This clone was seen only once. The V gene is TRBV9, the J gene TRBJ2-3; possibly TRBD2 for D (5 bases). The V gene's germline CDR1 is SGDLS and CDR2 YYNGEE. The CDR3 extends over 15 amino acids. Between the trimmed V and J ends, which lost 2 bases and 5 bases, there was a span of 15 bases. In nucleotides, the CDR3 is TGTGCCAGCAGCGTCCAAGCGGTAGCCTTAGATACGCAGTATTTT. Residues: CASSVQAVALDTQYF.

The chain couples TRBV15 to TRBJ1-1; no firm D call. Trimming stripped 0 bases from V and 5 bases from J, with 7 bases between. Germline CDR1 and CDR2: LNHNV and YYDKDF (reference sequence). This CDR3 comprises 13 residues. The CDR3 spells CATSRDRQTEAFF. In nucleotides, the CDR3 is TGTGCCACCAGCAGAGATCGTCAAACTGAAGCTTTCTTT.

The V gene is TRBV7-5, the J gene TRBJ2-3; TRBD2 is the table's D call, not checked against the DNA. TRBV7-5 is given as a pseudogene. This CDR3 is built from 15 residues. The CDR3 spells CARSWTSGSTDTQYF. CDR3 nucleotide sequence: TGTGCCAGAAGTTGGACTAGCGGTAGCACAGATACGCAGTATTTT.

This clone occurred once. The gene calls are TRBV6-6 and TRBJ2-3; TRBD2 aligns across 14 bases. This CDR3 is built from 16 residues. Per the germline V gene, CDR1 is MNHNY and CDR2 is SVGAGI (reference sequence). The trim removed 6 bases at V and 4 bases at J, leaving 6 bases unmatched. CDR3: CASRPGTSGGSDTQYF. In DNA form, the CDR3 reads TGTGCCAGCAGACCCGGGACTAGCGGGGGATCAGATACGCAGTATTTT.

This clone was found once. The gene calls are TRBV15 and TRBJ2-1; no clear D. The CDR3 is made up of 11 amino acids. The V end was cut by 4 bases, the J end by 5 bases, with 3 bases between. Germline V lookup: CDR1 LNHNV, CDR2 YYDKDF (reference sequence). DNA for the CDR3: TGTGCCACCAGCAAAGACAATGAGCAGTTCTTC. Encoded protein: CATSKDNEQFF. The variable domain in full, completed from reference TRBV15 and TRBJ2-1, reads DAMVIQNPRYQVTQFGKPVTLSCSQTLNHNVMYWYQQKSSQAPKLLFHYYDKDFNNEADTPDNFQSRRPNTSFCFLDIRSPGLGDTAMYLCATSKDNEQFFGPGTRLTVL.

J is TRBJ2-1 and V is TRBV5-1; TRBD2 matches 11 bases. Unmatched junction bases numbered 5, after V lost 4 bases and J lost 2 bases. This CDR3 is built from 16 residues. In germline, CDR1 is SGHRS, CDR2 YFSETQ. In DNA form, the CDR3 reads TGCGCCAGCAGCCGTAGCGGGAGGGTTCCCTACAATGAGCAGTTCTTC. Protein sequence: CASSRSGRVPYNEQFF.

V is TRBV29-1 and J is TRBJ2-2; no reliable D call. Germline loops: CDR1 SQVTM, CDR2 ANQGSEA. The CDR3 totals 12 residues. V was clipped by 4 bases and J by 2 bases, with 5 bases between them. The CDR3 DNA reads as TGCAGCGTTGCGGTTAACACCGGGGAGCTGTTTTTT. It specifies CSVAVNTGELFF.

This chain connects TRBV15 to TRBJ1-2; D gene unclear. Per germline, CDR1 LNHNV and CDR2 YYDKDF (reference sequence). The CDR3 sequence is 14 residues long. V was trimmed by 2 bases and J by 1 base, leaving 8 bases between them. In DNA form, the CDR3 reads TGTGCCACCAGCAGAAACAGTGTTAACTATGGCTACACCTTC. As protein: CATSRNSVNYGYTF.

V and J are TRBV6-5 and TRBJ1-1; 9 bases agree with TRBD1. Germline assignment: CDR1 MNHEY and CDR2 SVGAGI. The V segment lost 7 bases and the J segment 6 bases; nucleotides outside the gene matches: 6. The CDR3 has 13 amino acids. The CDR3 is CASKQGANAEAFF. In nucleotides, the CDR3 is TGTGCCAGCAAACAGGGGGCTAACGCTGAAGCTTTCTTT.

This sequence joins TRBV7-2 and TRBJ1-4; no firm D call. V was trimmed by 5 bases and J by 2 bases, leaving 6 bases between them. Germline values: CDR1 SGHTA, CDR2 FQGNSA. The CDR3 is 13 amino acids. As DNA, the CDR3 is TGTGCCAGCAGCCACCCTACTAATGAAAAACTGTTTTTT. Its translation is CASSHPTNEKLFF.

The CDR3 DNA reads as TGTGCCAGCAGTAAGGACAGGGACGAGCAGTACTTC. Protein: CASSKDRDEQYF. The rearrangement joins TRBV2 to TRBJ2-7, with 8 bases that match TRBD1. The germline CDR1 and CDR2 sequences are SNHLY and FYNNEI. Germline trimming cut 5 bases from V and 5 bases from J; bases unmatched to any gene: 2. The CDR3 totals 12 residues.

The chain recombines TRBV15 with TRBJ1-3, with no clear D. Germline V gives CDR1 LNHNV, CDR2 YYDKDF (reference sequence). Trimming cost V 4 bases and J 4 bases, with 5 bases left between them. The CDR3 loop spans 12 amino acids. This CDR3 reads CATSTPGNTIYF. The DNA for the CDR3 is TGTGCCACCAGCACACCCGGAAACACCATATATTTT.

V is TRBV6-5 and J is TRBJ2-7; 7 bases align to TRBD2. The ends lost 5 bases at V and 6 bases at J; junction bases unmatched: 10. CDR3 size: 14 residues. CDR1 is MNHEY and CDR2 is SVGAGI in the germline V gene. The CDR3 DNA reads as TGTGCCAGCAGTAGAGGGAACGGGGAGGGCGAGCAGTACTTC. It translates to CASSRGNGEGEQYF.

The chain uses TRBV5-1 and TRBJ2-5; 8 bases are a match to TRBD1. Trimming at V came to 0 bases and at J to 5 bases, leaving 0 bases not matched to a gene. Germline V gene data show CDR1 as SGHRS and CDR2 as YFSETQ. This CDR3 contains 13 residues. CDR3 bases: TGCGCCAGCAGCTTGGACAGGGGGGAGACCCAGTACTTC. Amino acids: CASSLDRGETQYF.

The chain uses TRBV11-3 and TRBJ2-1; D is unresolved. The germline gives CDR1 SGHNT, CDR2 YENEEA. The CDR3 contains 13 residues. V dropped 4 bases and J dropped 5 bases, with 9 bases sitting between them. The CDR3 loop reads CASSSGPDNEQFF. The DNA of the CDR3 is TGTGCCAGCAGCTCCGGGCCGGACAATGAGCAGTTCTTC.